The 32 T cell receptor beta chains presented below share a single source sample, sequenced in a study of early T cells in non-severe SARS-CoV-2 infection. TCRdb reprocessed the 5' RACE reads with MiXCR, giving one entry per CDR3 protein. The sample contains roughly 34,000 distinct CDR3 sequences, less than 8.5% of which appear only once. Sequenced here: whole blood, sampled at baseline. The origin of the receptors is an adult who was a healthcare worker with PCR-confirmed SARS-CoV-2 infection or an uninfected control (not recorded which).

This clonotype came up many times. This chain uses TRBV29-1 with TRBJ2-1; 7 bases are a match to TRBD2. V shed 3 bases, J shed 6 bases, and the junction held 2 bases outside the gene matches. Germline CDR1 and CDR2: SQVTM and ANQGSEA. The CDR3 runs to 12 residues. The DNA for the CDR3 is TGCAGCGTTGATGTAGCGGGCAATGAGCAGTTCTTC. It is translated as CSVDVAGNEQFF.

There are many counts of this clonotype. The CDR3 bases are TGTGCCAGCCTGGCAGGGTATCAGAGTTGGTTCTTC. This sequence encodes CASLAGYQSWFF. V is TRBV7-2 and J is TRBJ2-1; perhaps TRBD1 as D (5 bases). The germline CDR1 and CDR2 sequences are SGHTA and FQGNSA. The CDR3 length is 12 residues. Trimming cost V 8 bases and J 15 bases, with 20 bases left between them.

This clonotype showed up many times. This chain links TRBV7-9 with TRBJ1-1; D is undetermined. The CDR3 sequence is 12 residues long. The V and J ends lost 5 bases and 4 bases respectively, with 8 bases between them. Per the germline V gene, CDR1 is SEHNR and CDR2 is FQNEAQ (reference sequence). The CDR3, as DNA: TGTGCCAGCAGCCACCAAACCACTGAAGCTTTCTTT. Amino acids: CASSHQTTEAFF.

CDR3: CASRSLSGTGNNEQFF. CDR3 nucleotide sequence: TGTGCCAGCAGAAGCCTTTCCGGGACAGGGAACAATGAGCAGTTCTTC. The chain is built from TRBV2 and TRBJ2-1, with 9 nucleotides matching TRBD1. Trimming at V came to 6 bases and at J to 5 bases, leaving 11 bases not matched to a gene. This CDR3 comprises 16 residues. Looked up from germline, CDR1 is SNHLY and CDR2 is FYNNEI. Complete variable domain (other parts from reference TRBV2 and TRBJ2-1): EPEVTQTPSHQVTQMGQEVILRCVPISNHLYFYWYRQILGQKVEFLVSFYNNEISEKSEIFDDQFSVERPDGSNFTLKIRSTKLEDSAMYFCASRSLSGTGNNEQFFGPGTRLTVL.

This clonotype came up many times. The J gene is TRBJ1-5, the V gene TRBV5-1; D unclear. This CDR3 comprises 14 residues. Germline CDR1 and CDR2: SGHRS and YFSETQ. With 0 bases removed from V and 4 bases from J, the gap between germline ends came to 8 bases. The CDR3 here is CASSLGTGNQPQHF. In DNA form, the CDR3 reads TGCGCCAGCAGCTTGGGGACGGGAAATCAGCCCCAGCATTTT.

This clonotype was seen at least ten times. The chain joins TRBV6-5 to TRBJ2-1, with 8 bases matching TRBD2. Germline CDR1 MNHEY, CDR2 SVGAGI. This CDR3 contains 16 residues. V shed 3 bases and J 3 bases; nucleotides not matched to a gene: 7. CDR3 nucleotide sequence: TGTGCCAGCAGTTATATTAGTAGCGGGGTCTACAATGAGCAGTTCTTC. Encoded protein: CASSYISSGVYNEQFF.

The table lists this clonotype with many counts. The V call is TRBV20-1, the J call TRBJ2-1, with D uncertain. Germline CDR1 is DFQATT and CDR2 is SNEGSKA (reference sequence). The CDR3 length is 13 residues. Trimming took 4 bases from V and 7 from J, leaving 14 bases between them. The CDR3 sequence is CSAKDASRNEQFF. The CDR3 nucleotides are TGCAGTGCTAAGGACGCCTCGAGAAATGAGCAGTTCTTC.

The sample holds many counts of this clonotype. V usage is TRBV7-6 and J usage is TRBJ1-3, with D unclear. V was cut by 4 bases and J by 1 base, with 11 bases left in between. Germline CDR1 is SGHVS and CDR2 is FNYEAQ. This CDR3 is 15 amino acids long. The CDR3 loop is CASSYLIGSGNTIYF. CDR3 nucleotide sequence: TGTGCCAGCAGCTACCTTATCGGATCTGGAAACACCATATATTTT.

This clonotype showed up just a few times. The genes are TRBV6-4 and TRBJ2-2; weak D call: TRBD2 (6 bases). This CDR3 comprises 16 residues. Germline lookup yields CDR1 MRHNA and CDR2 SNTAGT. The V gene lost 0 bases and the J gene lost 4 bases, with 12 bases spanning the gap. The DNA of the CDR3 is TGTGCCAGCAGTGACTCGTCGGGGGAGATCACCGGGGAGCTGTTTTTT. As protein: CASSDSSGEITGELFF.

This CDR3 reads CSARNRWETYEQYF. The CDR3 coding sequence is TGCAGTGCTAGAAATCGGTGGGAAACCTACGAGCAGTACTTC. V and J are TRBV20-1 and TRBJ2-7; D is uncertain. Trimming pared 2 bases from V and 2 bases from J, leaving 13 bases between. Germline V gene lookup returns CDR1 DFQATT and CDR2 SNEGSKA (reference sequence). This CDR3 comprises 14 residues.

The CDR3 here is CASSLHIGETQYF. The CDR3 bases are TGTGCCAGCAGCTTACATATCGGGGAGACCCAGTACTTC. V is TRBV7-3 and J is TRBJ2-5; D remains ambiguous. Looked up from germline, CDR1 is SGHTA and CDR2 is FQGTGA. This CDR3 is 13 amino acids long. Trimming pared 2 bases from V and 5 bases from J, leaving 9 bases between.

The gene calls are TRBV6-2 or TRBV6-3 and TRBJ2-1, with TRBD2 identical over 11 bases. Looked up from germline, CDR1 is MNHEY and CDR2 is SVGEGT. With 4 bases clipped from V and 9 bases from J, the junction kept 11 bases outside the gene matches. The CDR3 spans 16 residues. The CDR3 sequence is CASSLVAGGPKVEQFF. The CDR3 DNA is TGTGCCAGCAGTTTAGTAGCGGGAGGGCCTAAAGTTGAGCAGTTCTTC.

The rearrangement uses TRBV3-1 and TRBJ2-7; 12 nucleotides line up with TRBD2. CDR3 size: 18 residues. Germline loops: CDR1 LGHDT, CDR2 YNNKEL (reference sequence). V trimming: 4 bases; J trimming: 2 bases; junction bases outside the gene matches: 12. DNA for the CDR3: TGTGCCAGCAGCCCCTTACCCTCCGGACTAGCGGGAACCTACGAGCAGTACTTC. This codes for CASSPLPSGLAGTYEQYF.

The table lists this clonotype with many counts. The chain joins TRBV12-5 to TRBJ2-7, with D uncertain. V lost 6 bases, J lost 2 bases, and 8 bases lay in between. This CDR3 has 12 residues. The germline gives CDR1 LGHNT, CDR2 FRNRAP. This chain's CDR3 is CASGPDPYEQYV. CDR3 DNA sequence: TGTGCTAGTGGCCCGGACCCCTACGAGCAGTACGTC.

This clonotype was counted at least ten times. This sequence joins TRBV19 and TRBJ2-3; D might be TRBD1 or TRBD2, each matching 5 bases. Between the trimmed V and J ends, which lost 7 bases and 2 bases, there was a span of 22 bases. The CDR3 is made up of 17 amino acids. Germline assignment: CDR1 LNHDA and CDR2 SQIVND (reference sequence). The CDR3 region has the DNA TGTGCCAGTAAGCGGCAGGGAAGCATTAGGATCACAGATACGCAGTATTTT. Translation gives CASKRQGSIRITDTQYF.

This rearrangement joins TRBV6-2 or TRBV6-3 to TRBJ1-2; D remains unclear. The CDR3 is made up of 16 amino acids. CDR1 MNHEY and CDR2 SVGEGT come from the germline V gene. V dropped 0 bases and J dropped 3 bases, with 14 bases sitting between them. The CDR3 loop is CASSYSFTSPDYGYTF. CDR3 bases: TGTGCCAGCAGTTACTCATTTACATCTCCCGACTATGGCTACACCTTC.

The chain combines TRBV5-1 with TRBJ1-5; 8 bases fit TRBD1. The V gene end was trimmed by 0 bases and the J gene end by 8 bases; junction bases not matched to a gene: 10. The germline CDR1 and CDR2 sequences are SGHRS and YFSETQ. CDR3 length: 16 amino acids. CDR3 in amino acids: CASSLAPSGGGKPQHF. The CDR3 DNA follows: TGCGCCAGCAGCTTGGCCCCATCAGGGGGCGGGAAGCCCCAGCATTTT.

At least ten counts were recorded for this clonotype. This chain joins TRBV7-2 and TRBJ2-3; D gene ambiguous. The germline gives CDR1 SGHTA, CDR2 FQGNSA. The CDR3 runs to 15 residues. V lost 1 base and J 5 bases, leaving 13 bases between the germline ends. The CDR3 sequence: CASSLGGFQKDTQYF. DNA of the CDR3: TGTGCCAGCAGCTTAGGTGGATTTCAGAAAGATACGCAGTATTTT.

The chain links TRBV7-3 to TRBJ2-6, with a weak D call TRBD1 (6 bases). This CDR3 region has 17 residues. Germline V gene sequence: CDR1 SGHTA, CDR2 FQGTGA. The ends were cut back, 2 bases at V and 2 bases at J, with 13 bases in the middle. Here the CDR3 reads CASSLGGTSAGANVLTF. Here the CDR3 DNA reads TGTGCCAGCAGCTTAGGGGGCACAAGCGCTGGGGCCAACGTCCTGACTTTC.

This clonotype was observed at least ten times. This chain connects TRBV3-1 to TRBJ2-1; D not certain. V was pared by 0 bases and J by 5 bases, with 11 bases between. The CDR3 extends over 15 amino acids. Germline V gene sequence: CDR1 LGHDT, CDR2 YNNKEL (reference sequence). CDR3 DNA: TGTGCCAGCAGCCAAGACCCTAGGCCTAACAATGAGCAGTTCTTC. Its translation is CASSQDPRPNNEQFF.

Turning to this clonotype: At one end, the junction sequence differs from germline, possibly due to a read error. The rearrangement joins TRBV7-7 to TRBJ1-1, with D hard to call. The CDR3 runs to 17 residues. Germline-derived CDR1 and CDR2 are SSHAT and FNYEAQ (reference sequence). The CDR3 loop is CASSLSGPALMNTEAFF. As DNA, the CDR3 is TGTGCTAGCAGCTTAAGTGGGCCGGCCCTTATGAACACTGAAGCTTTCTTT.

This clonotype was found many times. The gene calls are TRBV5-8 and TRBJ2-5; D may be TRBD1 (6 bases). The CDR3 sequence is 15 residues long. Germline CDR1 reads SGHTS; CDR2 reads YDEGEE. With 0 bases removed from V and 2 bases from J, the gap between germline ends came to 11 bases. CDR3 sequence (DNA): TGTGCCAGCAGCTTGGCCCCGCAGGGGCAAGAGACCCAGTACTTC. This sequence encodes CASSLAPQGQETQYF.

This clonotype was seen ten or more times. V gene TRBV5-1 combines with J gene TRBJ2-1; 8 bases line up with TRBD2. CDR1 is SGHRS and CDR2 is YFSETQ in the germline V gene. J lost 7 bases, V lost 0 bases, and 3 bases had no gene match. CDR3 length: 14 residues. This chain's CDR3 is CASSLAAGGNEQFF. CDR3 DNA sequence: TGCGCCAGCAGCTTGGCCGCGGGGGGTAATGAGCAGTTCTTC.

The chain joins TRBV19 to TRBJ2-2, with 7 positions matching TRBD1. CDR1 and CDR2 from the germline V gene are LNHDA and SQIVND (reference sequence). There are 14 residues in the CDR3. V lost 5 bases and J lost 9; bases outside the gene matches: 9. This CDR3 is CASSSGQVSRELFF. CDR3 coding DNA: TGTGCCAGTAGTTCCGGACAGGTGTCGAGGGAGCTGTTTTTT.

J is TRBJ2-2 and V is TRBV20-1; 9 positions match TRBD2. There are 14 residues in the CDR3. Germline values: CDR1 DFQATT, CDR2 SNEGSKA (reference sequence). After removal of 2 bases from V and 7 bases from J, the junction contained 5 bases not matched to a gene. The chain's CDR3 is CSARSGTSNGELFF. CDR3 sequence (DNA): TGCAGTGCTAGATCCGGGACTAGCAACGGGGAGCTGTTTTTT.

This clonotype was recorded a few times. V is TRBV19 and J is TRBJ2-1; 8 bases line up with TRBD2. Germline V gene lookup returns CDR1 LNHDA and CDR2 SQIVND (reference sequence). The V segment lost 4 bases and the J segment 0 bases; nucleotides outside the gene matches: 8. The CDR3 loop spans 17 amino acids. CDR3 coding DNA: TGTGCCAGTAGTAAATTCGGAAGCGGGAGCTCCTACAATGAGCAGTTCTTC. Residues: CASSKFGSGSSYNEQFF.

The chain recombines TRBV6-1 with TRBJ2-5, with 10 nucleotides matching TRBD2. Germline V lookup: CDR1 MNHNS, CDR2 SASEGT. The CDR3 extends over 14 amino acids. Trimming cost V 6 bases and J 8 bases; bases outside gene matches: 9. The DNA of the CDR3 is TGTGCCAGCAGATCAACTAGCGGGGTCTTAACCCAGTACTTC. Translating gives CASRSTSGVLTQYF.

By proportion, this clonotype is medium-sized. The gene calls are TRBV4-3 and TRBJ2-3; D tentatively fits TRBD1 or TRBD2 (5 bases each). The CDR3 is 16 residues long. V was trimmed by 1 base and J by 0 bases, leaving 11 bases between them. Germline CDR1 and CDR2: LGHNA and YSLEER. The DNA of the CDR3 is TGCGCCAGCAGCCAAGTAACGGGACGTAGCACAGATACGCAGTATTTT. Its protein product is CASSQVTGRSTDTQYF.

This clonotype was detected a few times. This rearrangement joins TRBV4-2 to TRBJ1-1, with TRBD1 as a possible D gene (6 bases). The germline CDR1 and CDR2 sequences are LGHNA and YNFKEQ. Trimming pared 1 base from V and 6 bases from J, leaving 12 bases between. There are 14 residues in the CDR3. This chain's CDR3 is CASSQGEGVPEAFF. The CDR3 nucleotides are TGTGCCAGCAGCCAAGGGGAGGGGGTACCTGAAGCTTTCTTT.

This clonotype was found many times. This rearrangement joins TRBV9 to TRBJ1-6; no definite D call. Looked up from germline, CDR1 is SGDLS and CDR2 is YYNGEE. The CDR3 has 16 amino acids. Trimming removed 3 bases from V and 0 bases from J, with 10 bases in between. CDR3 amino acids: CASSADGGSYNSPLHF. The DNA of the CDR3 is TGTGCCAGCAGCGCGGACGGAGGCTCCTATAATTCACCCCTCCACTTT.

The sample holds a few counts of this clonotype. This sequence joins TRBV6-1 and TRBJ1-2; D ambiguous. This CDR3 has 13 amino acids. V lost 6 bases to trimming and J lost 2 bases, with 10 bases between them. Germline lookup yields CDR1 MNHNS and CDR2 SASEGT. CDR3 amino acids: CASRHTQNYGYTF. CDR3 DNA: TGTGCCAGCAGACACACACAGAACTATGGCTACACCTTC.

The chain couples TRBV28 to TRBJ1-5; D is unclear. The germline V gene has CDR1 MDHEN and CDR2 SYDVKM. The ends were cut back, 6 bases at V and 1 base at J, with 19 bases in the middle. The CDR3 consists of 17 residues. CDR3 bases: TGTGCCAGCAGCTTTAGGTTGGGCATGTTGAGCAATCAGCCCCAGCATTTT. Amino acids: CASSFRLGMLSNQPQHF.